Listed below are T cell receptor beta chains from one sample, sequenced in a study of cytomegalovirus exposure and HLA in healthy donors. Some clones are missing from TCRdb's copy, which holds only in-frame ones; the method was immunoSEQ multiplex PCR. In the table there are 110,000 or so clones, more than 60% of which are singletons. Sequenced sample: PBMCs. These receptors originate from a woman between 40 and 55 years old in good health and CMV-seropositive. Each CDR3 is given without its conserved first and last residue.

v_call cdr3_aa
TRBV4-1 ASSQDYDSTEAF
TRBV28 ASSSGTEGEKLF
TRBV5-1 ASSFGALAGGQETQY
TRBV7-6 ASSLLNRDTEAF
TRBV18 ASSPEYQDRAKQDTQY
TRBV7-9 ASSLVHWGSSYEQY
TRBV4-3 ASSQDLGAAGY
TRBV28 ATRRGLLAKNIQY
TRBV5-1 ASSFSGVNTGELF
TRBV2 ASSERTEKGYT
TRBV19 ASYWDRGEAF
TRBV7-9 ASITPGTP
TRBV28 ASSNRSWNNSPLH
TRBV10-3 AISEGRDSSYEQY
TRBV6-1 ASSPQGHQETQY
TRBV5-1 ASSSGSYEQY
TRBV11-2 ASSLFGTGGSDEQF
TRBV18 ASSPRGGGSMYTDTQY